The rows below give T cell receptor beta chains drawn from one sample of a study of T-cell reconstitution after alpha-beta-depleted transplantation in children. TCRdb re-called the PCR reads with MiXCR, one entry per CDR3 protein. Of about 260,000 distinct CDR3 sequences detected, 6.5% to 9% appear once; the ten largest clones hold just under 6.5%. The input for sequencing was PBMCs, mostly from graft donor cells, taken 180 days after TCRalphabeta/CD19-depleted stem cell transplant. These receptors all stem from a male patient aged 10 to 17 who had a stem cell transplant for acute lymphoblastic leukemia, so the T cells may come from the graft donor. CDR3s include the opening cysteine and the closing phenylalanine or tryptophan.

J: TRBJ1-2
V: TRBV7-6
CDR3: CASSPGTSGGDRYTF

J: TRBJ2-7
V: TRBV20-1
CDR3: CSARDILAGLPCSYEQYF

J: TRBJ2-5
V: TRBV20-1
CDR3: CSAIRTSGSVETQYF

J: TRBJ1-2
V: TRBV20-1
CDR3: CSARLGGYTF

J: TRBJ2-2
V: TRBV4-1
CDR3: CASSLLDTGELFF

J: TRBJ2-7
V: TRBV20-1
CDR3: CSARDLRATYEQYF

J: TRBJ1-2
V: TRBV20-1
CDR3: CSARWAVVNYGYTF

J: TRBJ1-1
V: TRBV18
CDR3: CASSPSGGKGGTEAFF

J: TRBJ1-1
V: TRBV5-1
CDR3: CASSKGQLNTEAFF

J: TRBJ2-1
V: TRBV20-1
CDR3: CSARAGLAARQFF

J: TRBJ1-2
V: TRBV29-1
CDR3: CSVEGNYGYTF

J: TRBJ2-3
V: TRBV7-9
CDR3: CASSYLGGANTQYF

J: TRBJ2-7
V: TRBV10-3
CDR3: CAISEPRRFGTGGNEQYF

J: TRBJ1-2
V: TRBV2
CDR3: CASNRGYYGYTF

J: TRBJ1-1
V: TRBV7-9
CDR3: CASSSYRGVTEAFF

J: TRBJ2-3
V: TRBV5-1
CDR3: CASSLASTDTQYF

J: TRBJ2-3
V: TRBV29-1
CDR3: CSATSGGTTTDTQYF

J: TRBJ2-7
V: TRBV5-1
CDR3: CASSLGTGGGYEQYF

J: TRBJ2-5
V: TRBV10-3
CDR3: CAISEERGDPRETQYF

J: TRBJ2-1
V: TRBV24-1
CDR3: CATSDLPTSHSEQFF

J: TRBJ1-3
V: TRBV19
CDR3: CASSPTGLLSGNTIYF

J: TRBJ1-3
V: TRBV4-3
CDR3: CASSGSGNTIYF

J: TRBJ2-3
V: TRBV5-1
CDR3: CASSLGGSASTDTQYF

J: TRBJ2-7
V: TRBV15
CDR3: CATSRDGLYEQYF

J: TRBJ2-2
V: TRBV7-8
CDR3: CASSFRGRTGELFF

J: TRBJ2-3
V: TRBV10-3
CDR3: CAITSGTSGGASQYF

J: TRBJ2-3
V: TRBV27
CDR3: CASSLFWASGRRADTQYF

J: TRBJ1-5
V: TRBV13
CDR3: CASSWGPNQPQHF